Sequencing of this T cell receptor (beta chain) was carried out in a study of blood T cell repertoires in COVID-19. Background on the study: The origin of the acute and convalescent COVID-19 samples was the United States, Italy and Spain. PBMCs, B-cell-depleted T cells, or T cells provided the cDNA or gDNA that made up the material.

Original methodology: The assay estimated nucleated cells by amplifying reference gene primers. TCRdb's copy holds only in-frame clones and misses some; the assay was immunoSEQ multiplex PCR. V, J and clone size reflect that table, while D and trimming were determined from the DNA. This table has fewer than 250,000 clones, about 80% appearing once. V was shortened by 2 bases and J by 4 bases, with 12 bases between the two germline ends. The CDR3 is made up of 14 amino acids. CDR1 SGDLS and CDR2 YYNGEE come from the germline V gene. This sequence was found in a man aged 55 to 70 with acute or convalescent COVID-19. This chain links TRBV9 with TRBJ1-1, with D perhaps matching TRBD1 (5 bases). Input material: peripheral blood. The CDR3 DNA reads as TGTGCCAGCAGCGTTCTGGCCGGGGGCACTGAAGCTTTCTTT. Protein product: CASSVLAGGTEAFF.